The rows below give T cell receptor beta chains drawn from one sample of a study. TCRdb passed the 5' RACE reads through MiXCR, listing each CDR3 protein once. This table has tens of thousands of distinct CDR3 sequences, roughly 28% appearing once. Sequences were obtained from tumor-infiltrating memory CD4+ T cells sorted from the breast tumor. The receptors were sampled from a female donor with breast cancer. Each CDR3 is given with its conserved first and last residue. Each record gives: clone size, J gene, CDR3 length, V gene, D gene, CDR3 protein, CDR3 DNA. A D gene is named only where the DNA matches it firmly. Clone size is not always given. Where it is, it says once, few, many or a class for expanded clones.

many | TRBJ2-5 | 14 | TRBV6-5 | TRBD1 | CASSRRQGQETQYF | TGTGCCAGCAGCCGCAGACAGGGGCAAGAGACCCAGTACTTC
NA | TRBJ2-2 | 12 | TRBV29-1 | NA | CSIEVSQEELFF | TGCAGCATTGAAGTCTCCCAGGAGGAGCTGTTTTTT
few | TRBJ2-1 | 12 | TRBV25-1 | NA | CASSEWGDEQFF | TGTGCCAGCAGTGAATGGGGGGATGAGCAGTTCTTC
NA | TRBJ1-6 | 15 | TRBV6-5 | TRBD1 | CASTLTGANNSPLHF | TGTGCCAGCACCCTGACAGGGGCTAATAATTCACCCCTCCACTTT
many | TRBJ1-1 | 13 | TRBV6-5 | NA | CASSYSTWTEAFF | TGTGCCAGCAGTTACTCGACGTGGACTGAAGCTTTCTTT
NA | TRBJ1-1 | 16 | TRBV20-1 | TRBD1 | CSARDPAGGMNTEAFF | TGCAGTGCTAGAGATCCGGCAGGGGGAATGAACACTGAAGCTTTCTTT
few | TRBJ2-2 | 16 | TRBV6-1 | NA | CALRGSQLTYTGELFF | TGTGCCCTTCGAGGGTCCCAACTCACGTACACCGGGGAGCTGTTTTTT
NA | TRBJ2-7 | 15 | TRBV29-1 | NA | CSVGMWTRFSYEQYF | TGCAGCGTTGGGATGTGGACACGGTTCTCCTACGAGCAGTACTTC
NA | TRBJ2-3 | 16 | TRBV3-1 | TRBD1 | CASSQTRWGGQGTQYF | TGTGCCAGCAGCCAAACCCGCTGGGGCGGACAGGGAACGCAGTATTTT
many | TRBJ2-1 | 17 | TRBV4-2 | NA | CASSQVIGASDYNEQFF | TGTGCCAGCAGCCAAGTCATAGGGGCTAGCGACTACAATGAGCAGTTCTTC
NA | TRBJ2-2 | 14 | TRBV12-3/TRBV12-4 | NA | CASSLSVGTGELFF | TGTGCCAGCAGTTTATCGGTCGGCACCGGGGAGCTGTTTTTT
few | TRBJ2-7 | 16 | TRBV6-1 | NA | CASSEAHEGRVYEQYF | TGTGCCAGCAGTGAAGCGCATGAGGGAAGGGTATACGAGCAGTACTTC
NA | TRBJ2-7 | 15 | TRBV4-2 | TRBD2 | CASSPRLGGIYEQYF | TGTGCCAGCAGCCCCCGGCTGGGGGGGATCTACGAGCAGTACTTC
NA | TRBJ1-1 | 15 | TRBV10-3 | NA | CAISESAGVDTEAFF | TGTGCCATCAGTGAGTCGGCAGGGGTCGACACTGAAGCTTTCTTT
NA | TRBJ2-1 | 14 | TRBV6-2/TRBV6-3 | NA | CASSYSAIYNEQFF | TGTGCCAGCAGTTACTCAGCAATATACAATGAGCAGTTCTTC
many | TRBJ2-1 | 16 | TRBV5-1 | NA | CASSPDQVGSYNEQFF | TGCGCCAGCAGCCCGGACCAGGTCGGCTCCTACAATGAGCAGTTCTTC
many | TRBJ2-7 | 15 | TRBV5-6 | NA | CASTRDPKGYYEQYF | TGTGCCAGCACGCGGGACCCCAAGGGGTACTACGAGCAGTACTTC
many | TRBJ2-2 | 16 | TRBV3-1 | TRBD1 | CASSQDRGQNTGELFF | TGTGCCAGCAGCCAAGACAGGGGGCAGAACACCGGGGAGCTGTTTTTT
few | TRBJ1-1 | 8 | TRBV25-1 | NA | CASREAFF | TGTGCCAGCCGAGAAGCTTTCTTT
NA | TRBJ2-7 | 13 | TRBV5-1 | NA | CASSPGGVAEQYF | TGCGCCAGCAGCCCAGGGGGGGTTGCCGAGCAGTACTTC
NA | TRBJ2-7 | 13 | TRBV12-3/TRBV12-4 | NA | CAGSWSTYYEQYF | TGTGCCGGCAGTTGGAGTACATACTACGAGCAGTACTTC
few | TRBJ1-2 | 14 | TRBV29-1 | NA | CSVESPDRYNGYTF | TGCAGCGTTGAAAGCCCAGACAGATACAATGGCTACACCTTC
NA | TRBJ1-1 | 15 | TRBV20-1 | TRBD1 | CSASRDSYMNTEAFF | TGCAGTGCTAGCCGGGACAGCTACATGAACACTGAAGCTTTCTTT
NA | TRBJ1-3 | 15 | TRBV20-1 | NA | CSASSLKGNGNTIYF | TGCAGTGCTTCTTCCCTTAAGGGAAACGGAAACACCATATATTTT
medium-sized | TRBJ2-1 | 14 | TRBV7-7 | NA | CATGPTTSFHEQFF | TGTGCTACCGGTCCCACAACTAGCTTCCATGAGCAGTTCTTC
NA | TRBJ2-3 | 14 | TRBV6-5 | TRBD1 | CASSYGQGADTQYF | TGTGCCAGCAGCTACGGACAGGGAGCAGATACGCAGTATTTT
few | TRBJ2-5 | 15 | TRBV5-5 | TRBD2 | CASSVRDVGGGTQYF | TGTGCCAGCAGCGTCCGGGATGTCGGGGGGGGGACCCAGTACTTC
few | TRBJ1-2 | 14 | TRBV12-3/TRBV12-4 | TRBD1 | CASRPNGDRAGYTF | TGTGCCAGCAGACCAAACGGGGACAGGGCGGGCTACACCTTC
NA | TRBJ2-6 | 15 | TRBV29-1 | NA | CSVVAEDSGANVLTF | TGCAGCGTTGTTGCCGAGGACTCTGGGGCCAACGTCCTGACTTTC
NA | TRBJ1-2 | 13 | TRBV10-3 | NA | CAIGVGGGYGYTF | TGTGCCATCGGTGTAGGGGGTGGCTATGGCTACACCTTC
NA | TRBJ1-4 | 13 | TRBV5-1 | NA | CASSSAPNEKLFF | TGCGCCAGCAGCTCGGCCCCAAATGAAAAACTGTTTTTT
NA | TRBJ2-5 | 15 | TRBV11-3 | NA | CASSLAQLAQETQYF | TGTGCCAGCAGCTTAGCCCAATTAGCGCAAGAGACCCAGTACTTC
NA | TRBJ2-3 | 17 | TRBV5-1 | NA | CASSLGLETLGTDTQYF | TGCGCCAGCAGCTTGGGGTTGGAGACCTTGGGCACAGATACGCAGTATTTT
NA | TRBJ2-1 | 14 | TRBV7-6 | NA | CASSRQVSYNEQFF | TGTGCCAGCAGCCGACAGGTCTCCTACAATGAGCAGTTCTTC
medium-sized | TRBJ1-5 | 14 | TRBV20-1 | TRBD1 | CSAVAGGAFQPQHF | TGCAGTGCCGTAGCAGGGGGCGCCTTTCAGCCCCAGCATTTT
few | TRBJ1-2 | 14 | TRBV5-3 | TRBD1 | CARSLNRGNYGYTF | TGTGCCAGAAGCCTAAACAGGGGGAACTATGGCTACACCTTC
NA | TRBJ1-1 | 14 | TRBV7-2 | NA | CASSPSPRDAEAFF | TGTGCCAGCAGCCCTAGTCCCAGGGACGCTGAAGCTTTCTTT
many | TRBJ2-3 | 16 | TRBV7-2 | NA | CASSSRNGAFKSTQYF | TGTGCCAGCAGCTCTCGAAACGGGGCGTTCAAGAGTACGCAGTATTTT
NA | TRBJ1-1 | 13 | TRBV6-2/TRBV6-3 | NA | CASSYKEGGEAFF | TGTGCCAGCAGTTACAAGGAGGGAGGTGAAGCTTTCTTT
NA | TRBJ1-5 | 13 | TRBV19 | TRBD1 | CASTPGQNQPQHF | TGTGCCAGTACCCCGGGACAGAATCAGCCCCAGCATTTT
NA | TRBJ2-1 | 15 | TRBV5-1 | NA | CASSLGVSGHNEQFF | TGCGCCAGCAGCTTGGGTGTAAGCGGACACAATGAGCAGTTCTTC
NA | TRBJ2-1 | 17 | TRBV7-9 | NA | CASSLGGAGSSYNEQFF | TGTGCCAGCAGCTTAGGAGGGGCGGGCAGCTCCTACAATGAGCAGTTCTTC